The clone carrying this T cell receptor (beta chain) has a handful of counts. Other DNA sequences from this sample encode an identical CDR3 as well. The method was immunoSEQ multiplex PCR; TCRdb's version includes in-frame clones alone and lacks a portion of them. The table has more than 90,000 clones, roughly two thirds seen once; the top ten hold about 48%. These data are taken from a study of shared clonotypes between healthy human individuals. The sample was memory CD8+ T cells sorted from blood. The subset is: CD45RO+ cells pooled with CCR7-negative TemRA cells. The receptor comes from a man between 25 and 39 years old in good health.

The CDR3, as DNA: TGTGCCAGCAGCGTGCAGGGGAATGAGCAGTTCTTC. Its protein product is CASSVQGNEQFF. J is TRBJ2-1 and V is TRBV5-6; a weak D match, TRBD1 (6 bases). The CDR3 has 12 amino acids. V was pared by 4 bases and J by 7 bases, with 9 bases between. Germline V gene data show CDR1 as SGHDT and CDR2 as YYEEEE.